Listed below are T cell receptor beta chains from one sample, sequenced in a study of CD8+CD57+ T cells in acquired aplastic anemia. TCRdb re-analysed the reads in MiXCR, keeping a single row per CDR3 protein. Of about 160,000 distinct CDR3 sequences listed, less than 50% are singletons. Sequencing was carried out using sorted CD4+, CD8+, or CD8+CD57+ T cells (not recorded which) from PBMCs. These receptors came from a human donor with aplastic anemia. CDR3s include the opening cysteine and the closing phenylalanine or tryptophan. D genes are given only for firm matches. Clone size is stated in some rows and not others, as once, few, many or a class when expanded.

V: TRBV20-1; length: 14; J: TRBJ1-1; size: .; D: TRBD1; CDR3: CSASSPGGLGEAFF; DNA: TGCAGTGCTTCCTCCCCAGGGGGTCTGGGGGAAGCTTTCTTT
V: TRBV15; length: 13; J: TRBJ2-7; size: .; D: .; CDR3: CATSRDRASEQYF; DNA: TGTGCCACCAGCAGAGACAGGGCGTCCGAGCAGTACTTC
V: TRBV11-2; length: 15; J: TRBJ1-2; size: .; D: TRBD1; CDR3: CASSQDRAGGYGYTF; DNA: TGTGCCAGCAGCCAAGATCGGGCAGGGGGCTATGGCTACACCTTC
V: TRBV11-2; length: 16; J: TRBJ1-5; size: many; D: TRBD1; CDR3: CASSPHQGGGNQPQHF; DNA: TGTGCCAGCAGCCCCCACCAGGGGGGCGGCAATCAGCCCCAGCATTTT
V: TRBV12-3/TRBV12-4; length: 13; J: TRBJ2-5; size: many; D: .; CDR3: CASSGRSGETQYF; DNA: TGTGCCAGCAGCGGACGGTCAGGGGAGACCCAGTACTTC
V: TRBV7-2; length: 17; J: TRBJ1-5; size: .; D: .; CDR3: CASSLSTAGISNQPQHF; DNA: TGTGCCAGCAGCTTATCGACGGCTGGGATAAGCAATCAGCCCCAGCATTTT
V: TRBV24-1; length: 12; J: TRBJ1-1; size: many; D: .; CDR3: CATSASNTEAFF; DNA: TGTGCCACCAGTGCTAGTAACACTGAAGCTTTCTTT
V: TRBV7-2; length: 16; J: TRBJ2-3; size: many; D: .; CDR3: CASSPSGAHRTDTQYF; DNA: TGTGCCAGCAGCCCGTCGGGGGCGCATAGAACAGATACGCAGTATTTT
V: TRBV10-1; length: 14; J: TRBJ1-1; size: .; D: .; CDR3: CASSEGGGYEGAFF; DNA: TGCGCCAGCAGTGAGGGTGGCGGGTACGAGGGAGCTTTCTTT
V: TRBV2; length: 12; J: TRBJ1-2; size: .; D: .; CDR3: CASSGGRFGYTF; DNA: TGTGCCAGCAGTGGGGGTAGATTTGGCTACACCTTC
V: TRBV29-1; length: 13; J: TRBJ2-5; size: .; D: .; CDR3: CSYRNPGQETQYF; DNA: TGCAGCTACCGTAACCCCGGGCAAGAGACCCAGTACTTC
V: TRBV11-2; length: 16; J: TRBJ1-5; size: .; D: .; CDR3: CASSLVGNSKNQPQHF; DNA: TGTGCCAGCAGCTTAGTAGGCAATTCGAAAAATCAGCCCCAGCATTTT
V: TRBV11-1; length: 16; J: TRBJ1-6; size: .; D: TRBD1; CDR3: CASSFSTGERSSPLHF; DNA: TGTGCCAGCAGCTTCTCGACAGGGGAAAGGAGTTCACCCCTCCACTTT
V: TRBV7-9; length: 13; J: TRBJ2-7; size: many; D: .; CDR3: CASSLGTPYEQYF; DNA: TGTGCCAGCAGCCTAGGGACTCCCTACGAGCAGTACTTC
V: TRBV7-8; length: 15; J: TRBJ1-2; size: .; D: TRBD1; CDR3: CASSQDRGPGYGYTF; DNA: TGTGCCAGCAGCCAAGACAGGGGGCCTGGCTATGGCTACACCTTC
V: TRBV2; length: 15; J: TRBJ1-6; size: few; D: .; CDR3: CASSEALGDLSPLHF; DNA: TGTGCCAGCAGTGAAGCGCTGGGGGATCTGTCACCCCTCCACTTT
V: TRBV19; length: 15; J: TRBJ2-1; size: .; D: TRBD2; CDR3: CASNELAGAYNEQFF; DNA: TGTGCCAGTAACGAACTAGCGGGAGCCTACAATGAGCAGTTCTTC
V: TRBV27; length: 16; J: TRBJ2-1; size: .; D: TRBD2; CDR3: CASSSLPGGPYNEQFF; DNA: TGTGCCAGCAGTTCTCTCCCGGGGGGGCCCTACAATGAGCAGTTCTTC
V: TRBV19; length: 14; J: TRBJ2-2; size: .; D: TRBD2; CDR3: CASLLVAGVGELFF; DNA: TGTGCCTCACTCTTAGTAGCGGGGGTTGGGGAGCTGTTTTTT
V: TRBV7-2; length: 11; J: TRBJ2-6; size: .; D: .; CDR3: CASRGVIVLTF; DNA: TGTGCCAGCAGGGGGGTAATCGTCCTGACTTTC
V: TRBV24-1; length: 16; J: TRBJ2-1; size: .; D: .; CDR3: CATSDSGVGSYNEQFF; DNA: TGTGCCACCAGTGATTCGGGCGTCGGTTCCTACAATGAGCAGTTCTTC
V: TRBV2; length: 13; J: TRBJ1-1; size: .; D: .; CDR3: CASSEMAYTEAFF; DNA: TGTGCCAGCAGTGAAATGGCATACACTGAAGCTTTCTTT
V: TRBV24-1; length: 13; J: TRBJ2-1; size: many; D: TRBD2; CDR3: CATTASGNNEQFF; DNA: TGTGCCACCACGGCTAGCGGGAACAATGAGCAGTTCTTC
V: TRBV2; length: 13; J: TRBJ2-5; size: few; D: .; CDR3: CASSDPRAGAQYF; DNA: TGTGCCAGCAGTGACCCGCGGGCCGGGGCCCAGTACTTC
V: TRBV20-1; length: 10; J: TRBJ1-1; size: many; D: .; CDR3: CSARNTEAFF; DNA: TGCAGTGCGAGGAACACTGAAGCTTTCTTT
V: TRBV12-3/TRBV12-4; length: 14; J: TRBJ1-1; size: .; D: .; CDR3: CASSLRSMNTEAFF; DNA: TGTGCCAGCAGTTTACGGAGCATGAACACTGAAGCTTTCTTT
V: TRBV29-1; length: 14; J: TRBJ2-2; size: few; D: TRBD2; CDR3: CSAISGANTGELFF; DNA: TGCAGCGCCATTAGCGGGGCGAACACCGGGGAGCTGTTTTTT
V: TRBV20-1; length: 16; J: TRBJ2-2; size: once; D: TRBD2; CDR3: CSARFGLAGGTGELFF; DNA: TGCAGTGCTAGATTCGGACTAGCGGGAGGGACCGGGGAGCTGTTTTTT
V: TRBV14; length: 12; J: TRBJ2-7; size: many; D: .; CDR3: CASSQDRRKQYF; DNA: TGTGCCAGCAGCCAAGACAGGCGGAAGCAGTACTTC
V: TRBV29-1; length: 13; J: TRBJ1-2; size: .; D: TRBD1; CDR3: CSVDRTGMGGYTF; DNA: TGCAGCGTTGATCGGACAGGGATGGGAGGCTACACCTTC
V: TRBV25-1; length: 16; J: TRBJ2-1; size: .; D: TRBD2; CDR3: CASSEPGLAGGFEQFF; DNA: TGTGCCAGCAGTGAACCGGGACTAGCGGGAGGCTTTGAGCAGTTCTTC
V: TRBV7-3; length: 14; J: TRBJ1-2; size: .; D: .; CDR3: CASSSKEGNYGYTF; DNA: TGTGCCAGCAGCTCTAAGGAGGGTAACTATGGCTACACCTTC
V: TRBV19; length: 18; J: TRBJ2-1; size: many; D: TRBD2; CDR3: CASSIGGGGAGGYNEQFF; DNA: TGTGCCAGTAGTATAGGCGGTGGCGGGGCGGGAGGATACAATGAGCAGTTCTTC
V: TRBV7-2; length: 15; J: TRBJ2-5; size: many; D: .; CDR3: CASSWFEQNQETQYF; DNA: TGTGCCAGCAGCTGGTTTGAACAGAATCAAGAGACCCAGTACTTC
V: TRBV24-1; length: 16; J: TRBJ1-5; size: .; D: .; CDR3: CATSDPGYSGNQPQHF; DNA: TGTGCCACCAGTGACCCGGGATATTCGGGCAATCAGCCCCAGCATTTT
V: TRBV9; length: 17; J: TRBJ2-3; size: many; D: .; CDR3: CASSVEGQGLSTDTQYF; DNA: TGTGCCAGCAGCGTAGAGGGGCAGGGGCTAAGCACAGATACGCAGTATTTT
V: TRBV9; length: 17; J: TRBJ2-3; size: many; D: TRBD1; CDR3: CASSADMGQGGADTQYF; DNA: TGTGCCAGCAGCGCCGATATGGGACAGGGTGGTGCAGATACGCAGTATTTT
V: TRBV24-1; length: 15; J: TRBJ1-2; size: .; D: .; CDR3: CATSAVGGFGYGYTF; DNA: TGTGCCACCAGTGCGGTGGGGGGCTTCGGCTATGGCTACACCTTC
V: TRBV6-5; length: 16; J: TRBJ2-2; size: .; D: TRBD1; CDR3: CASSYSGQGGTGELFF; DNA: TGTGCCAGCAGTTACTCGGGACAGGGAGGAACCGGGGAGCTGTTTTTT
V: TRBV19; length: 15; J: TRBJ1-6; size: .; D: TRBD1; CDR3: CASTTAGGLGSPLHF; DNA: TGTGCCAGTACCACGGCAGGGGGACTAGGATCACCCCTCCACTTT
V: TRBV19; length: 14; J: TRBJ2-5; size: .; D: TRBD2; CDR3: CASSPTAGGETQYF; DNA: TGTGCCAGTAGTCCCACCGCGGGGGGGGAGACCCAGTACTTC
V: TRBV7-9; length: 12; J: TRBJ2-1; size: many; D: .; CDR3: CASSSEYGEQFF; DNA: TGTGCCAGCAGCTCGGAGTACGGTGAGCAGTTCTTC
V: TRBV6-1; length: 15; J: TRBJ2-2; size: .; D: TRBD1; CDR3: CASSRQGAQAGELFF; DNA: TGTGCCAGCAGTAGGCAGGGGGCGCAGGCCGGGGAGCTGTTTTTT
V: TRBV2; length: 16; J: TRBJ2-3; size: .; D: TRBD2; CDR3: CASRGGGLAGTDTQYF; DNA: TGTGCCAGCAGGGGAGGGGGGCTAGCGGGAACGGATACGCAGTATTTT
V: TRBV11-2; length: 15; J: TRBJ2-1; size: .; D: TRBD1; CDR3: CASRAGQGARDEQFF; DNA: TGTGCCAGCAGGGCAGGACAGGGGGCCAGAGATGAGCAGTTCTTC
V: TRBV6-5; length: 15; J: TRBJ1-2; size: .; D: TRBD1; CDR3: CASSYGTGGQYGYTF; DNA: TGTGCCAGCAGTTACGGGACAGGGGGTCAATATGGCTACACCTTC
V: TRBV19; length: 15; J: TRBJ1-6; size: few; D: TRBD1; CDR3: CASSVGTGGSSPLHF; DNA: TGTGCCAGTAGTGTTGGGACAGGAGGGTCGTCGCCCCTCCACTTT
V: TRBV5-6; length: 17; J: TRBJ1-2; size: once; D: TRBD1; CDR3: CASSRPRTGRYRDGYTF; DNA: TGTGCCAGCAGTCGACCAAGGACAGGGCGATATAGGGATGGCTACACCTTC
V: TRBV29-1; length: 12; J: TRBJ2-5; size: many; D: .; CDR3: CSVDPLTGTQYF; DNA: TGCAGCGTTGACCCCTTAACAGGGACCCAGTACTTC
V: TRBV2; length: 14; J: TRBJ1-1; size: many; D: .; CDR3: CASSGRGQNTEAFF; DNA: TGTGCCAGCAGTGGAAGGGGCCAGAACACTGAAGCTTTCTTT